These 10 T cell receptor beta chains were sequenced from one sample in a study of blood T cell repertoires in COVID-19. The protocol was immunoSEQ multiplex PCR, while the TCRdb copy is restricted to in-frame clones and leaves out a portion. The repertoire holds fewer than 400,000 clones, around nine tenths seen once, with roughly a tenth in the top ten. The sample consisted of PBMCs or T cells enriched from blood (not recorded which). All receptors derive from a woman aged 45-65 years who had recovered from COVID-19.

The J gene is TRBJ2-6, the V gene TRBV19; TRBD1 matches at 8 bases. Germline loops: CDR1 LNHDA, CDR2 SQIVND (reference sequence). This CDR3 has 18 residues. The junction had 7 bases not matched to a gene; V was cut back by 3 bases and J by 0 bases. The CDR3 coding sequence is TGTGCCAGTAGTATCGCCGACAGGGGAAACTCTGGGGCCAACGTCCTGACTTTC. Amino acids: CASSIADRGNSGANVLTF.

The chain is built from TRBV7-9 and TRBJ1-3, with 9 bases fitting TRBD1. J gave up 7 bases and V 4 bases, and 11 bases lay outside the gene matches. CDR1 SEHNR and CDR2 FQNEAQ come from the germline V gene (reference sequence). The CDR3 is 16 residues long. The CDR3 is CASSSTSGTGWNTIYF. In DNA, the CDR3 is TGTGCCAGCAGCTCTACCTCCGGGACAGGGTGGAACACCATATATTTT.

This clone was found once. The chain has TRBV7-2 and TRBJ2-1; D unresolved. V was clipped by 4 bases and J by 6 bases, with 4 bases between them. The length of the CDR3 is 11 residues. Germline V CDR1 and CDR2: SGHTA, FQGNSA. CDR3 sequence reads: CASSYSNEQFF. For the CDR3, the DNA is TGTGCCAGCAGCTATAGCAATGAGCAGTTCTTC.

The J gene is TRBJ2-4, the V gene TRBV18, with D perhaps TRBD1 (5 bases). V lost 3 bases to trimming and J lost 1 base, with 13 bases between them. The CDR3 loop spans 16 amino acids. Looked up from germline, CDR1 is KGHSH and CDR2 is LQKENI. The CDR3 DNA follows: TGTGCCAGCTCACCGGTGCCAGGGTGGGCCAAAAACATTCAGTACTTC. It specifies CASSPVPGWAKNIQYF.

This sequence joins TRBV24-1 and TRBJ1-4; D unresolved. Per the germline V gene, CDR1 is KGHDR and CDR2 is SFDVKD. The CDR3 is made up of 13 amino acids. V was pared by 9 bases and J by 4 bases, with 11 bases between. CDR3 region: CATQRGNNEKLFF. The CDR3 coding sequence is TGTGCCACCCAGCGGGGAAATAATGAAAAACTGTTTTTT.

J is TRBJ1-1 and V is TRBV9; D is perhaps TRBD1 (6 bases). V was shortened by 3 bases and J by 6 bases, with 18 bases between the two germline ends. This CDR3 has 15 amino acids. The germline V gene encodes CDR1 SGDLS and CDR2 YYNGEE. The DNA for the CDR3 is TGTGCCAGCAGCGGGGGGCCTCGGGGAAAATCTGAAGCTTTCTTT. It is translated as CASSGGPRGKSEAFF.

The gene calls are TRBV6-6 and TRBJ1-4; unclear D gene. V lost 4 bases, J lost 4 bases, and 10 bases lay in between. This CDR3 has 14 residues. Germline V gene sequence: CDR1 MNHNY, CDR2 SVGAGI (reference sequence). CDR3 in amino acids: CASSSEWFNEKLFF. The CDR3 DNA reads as TGTGCCAGCAGTTCCGAGTGGTTTAATGAAAAACTGTTTTTT.

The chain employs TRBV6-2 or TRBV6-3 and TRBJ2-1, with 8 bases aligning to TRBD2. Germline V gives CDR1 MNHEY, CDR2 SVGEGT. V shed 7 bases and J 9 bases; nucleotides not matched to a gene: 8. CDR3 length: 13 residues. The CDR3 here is CASNPGGPGEQFF. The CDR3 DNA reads TGTGCCAGCAACCCGGGGGGGCCTGGTGAGCAGTTCTTC.

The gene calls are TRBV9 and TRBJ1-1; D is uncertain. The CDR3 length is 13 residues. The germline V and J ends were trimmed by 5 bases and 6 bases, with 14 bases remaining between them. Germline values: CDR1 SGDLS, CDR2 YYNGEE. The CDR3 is CASRYVEAAEAFF. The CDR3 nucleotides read TGTGCCAGCAGGTACGTGGAGGCTGCTGAAGCTTTCTTT.

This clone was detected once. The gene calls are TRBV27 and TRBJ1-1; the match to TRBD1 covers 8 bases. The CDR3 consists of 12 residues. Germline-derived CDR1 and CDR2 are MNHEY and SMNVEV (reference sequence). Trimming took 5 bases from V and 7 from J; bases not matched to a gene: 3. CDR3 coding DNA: TGTGCCAGCAGTATGACAGGGGTTGAAGCTTTCTTT. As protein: CASSMTGVEAFF.